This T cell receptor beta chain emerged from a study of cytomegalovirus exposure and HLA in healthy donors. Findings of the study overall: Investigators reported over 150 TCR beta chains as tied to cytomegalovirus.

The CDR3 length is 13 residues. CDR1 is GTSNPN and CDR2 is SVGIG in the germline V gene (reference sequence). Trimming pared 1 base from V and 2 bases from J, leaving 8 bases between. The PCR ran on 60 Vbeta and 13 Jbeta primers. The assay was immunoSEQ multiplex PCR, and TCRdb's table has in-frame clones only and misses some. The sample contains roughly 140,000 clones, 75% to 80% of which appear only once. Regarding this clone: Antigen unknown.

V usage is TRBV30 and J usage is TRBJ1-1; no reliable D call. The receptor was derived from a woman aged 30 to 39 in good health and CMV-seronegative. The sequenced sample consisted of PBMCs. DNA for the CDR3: TGTGCCTGGAGTGGGCAGGAAAACACTGAAGCTTTCTTT. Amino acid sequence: CAWSGQENTEAFF.